This T cell receptor beta chain was obtained from a study of shared clonotypes between healthy human individuals. Study overall: A donor's plate count was three for CD4 naive and three for CD4 memory; CD8 naive had two and CD8 memory one.

Investigators spread the genomic DNA of each subset evenly over several immunoSEQ plates. Method: immunoSEQ multiplex PCR; TCRdb's copy keeps in-frame clones and lacks some. Among about 2.3 million clones, 85% to 95% were seen once, and the ten largest hold about 0.39%. Germline trimming cut 4 bases from V and 8 bases from J; bases unmatched to any gene: 25. This CDR3 is 19 amino acids long. Germline V gene sequence: CDR1 MGHRA, CDR2 YSYEKL. Study outcomes and limitations: Despite large depth, rarefaction showed incomplete sorted-subset sequencing.

Worth noting for this clone: The antigen is undetermined.

This receptor was identified in a man younger than 35 in good health. Some clones in this sample may be carry-over from other donors' samples. This sequence joins TRBV4-1 and TRBJ1-2, with 7 bases lining up with TRBD1. The sample taken for sequencing was naive CD4+ T cells from PBMCs. Subset: CD45RA+ positively selected. The CDR3 bases are TGCGCCAGCAGCCCGACTGAAATACCGACAGGGAATAAGGCTCCGGGCTACACCTTC. Residues: CASSPTEIPTGNKAPGYTF.